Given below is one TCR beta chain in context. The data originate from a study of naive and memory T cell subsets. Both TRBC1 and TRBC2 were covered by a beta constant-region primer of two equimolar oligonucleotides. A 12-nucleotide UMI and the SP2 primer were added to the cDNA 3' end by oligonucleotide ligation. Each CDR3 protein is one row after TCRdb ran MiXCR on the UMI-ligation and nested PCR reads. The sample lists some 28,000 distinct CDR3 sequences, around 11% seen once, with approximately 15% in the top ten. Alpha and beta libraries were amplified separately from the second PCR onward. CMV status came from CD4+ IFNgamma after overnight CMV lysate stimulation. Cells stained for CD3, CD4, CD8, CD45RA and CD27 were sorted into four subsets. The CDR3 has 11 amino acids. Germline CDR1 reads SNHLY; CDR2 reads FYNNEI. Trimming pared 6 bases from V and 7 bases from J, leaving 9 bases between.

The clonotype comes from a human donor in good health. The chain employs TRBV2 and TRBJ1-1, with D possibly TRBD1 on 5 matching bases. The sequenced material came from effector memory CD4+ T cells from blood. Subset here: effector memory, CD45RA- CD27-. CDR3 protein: CASSPTVEAFF. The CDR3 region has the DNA TGTGCCAGCAGCCCGACAGTTGAAGCTTTCTTT.